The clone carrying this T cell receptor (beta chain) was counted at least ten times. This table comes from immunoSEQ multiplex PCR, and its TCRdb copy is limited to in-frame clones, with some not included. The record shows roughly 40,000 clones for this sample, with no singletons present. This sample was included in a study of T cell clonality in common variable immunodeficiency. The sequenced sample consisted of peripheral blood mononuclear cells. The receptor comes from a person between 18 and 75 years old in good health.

CDR3 amino acids: CASSIALKETQYF. The sequenced CDR3 bases are TGTGCCAGTAGTATCGCACTGAAAGAGACC. This chain uses TRBV19 with TRBJ2-5; D not resolved. The read ends 3 residues before the CDR3 terminus; that terminus is restored from the germline J gene. Trimming pared 3 bases from V and 3 bases from J, leaving 8 bases between. This CDR3 contains 13 residues. Germline V gene data show CDR1 as LNHDA and CDR2 as SQIVND (reference sequence).